This paragraph reports one T cell receptor beta chain. Its antigen is not identified. The same CDR3 arises from other DNA sequences in this sample as well. The source of the sample is a study of beta chain features in type 1 diabetes. This CDR3 has 14 residues. Germline trimming cut 2 bases from V and 2 bases from J; bases unmatched to any gene: 4. The germline CDR1 and CDR2 sequences are SGDLS and YYNGEE. Study-level points and caveats: For patients, the naive, central memory and Treg TCRB repertoires appeared more alike than for healthy donors. There was a moderate but significant shortening of TCRB CDR3s in all four CD4+ subsets of Type 1 diabetes patients.

The authors reverse transcribed all of the isolated RNA, so sequencing captured expressed TCRB transcripts. Data came from immunoSEQ multiplex PCR; TCRdb stores just in-frame clones and leaves some out. The sample gives 600,000 or so clones, about an eighth of which show up once; around 0.12% is in the top ten. The single heparinised draw taken from each donor contained around 100 mL of blood on average. Input material: naive CD4+ T cells from blood. The J gene is TRBJ2-7, the V gene TRBV9, with 7 positions matching TRBD1. The receptor was derived from a man between 25 and 39 years old with type 1 diabetes. The CDR3 DNA is TGTGCCAGCAGCGTGGAAGGGACAGCCTACGAGCAGTACTTC. It specifies CASSVEGTAYEQYF.